These 3 T cell receptor beta chains were sequenced from one sample in a study of identical twins. TCRdb processed the 5' RACE reads anew with MiXCR; each CDR3 protein has one entry. The table records about 810,000 distinct CDR3 sequences, about 12% of them present only once. The sample was also reused in another study, on yellow fever vaccine responses in identical twins.

Sequencing used PBMCs. The origin of the receptors is a woman aged 18-30 years in good health.

There are many counts of this clonotype. CDR3 protein: CSARVPRGGIRNEQFF. DNA of the CDR3: TGCAGTGCTAGAGTTCCTCGGGGGGGCATACGGAATGAGCAGTTCTTC. The chain joins TRBV20-1 to TRBJ2-1; 8 positions match TRBD2. V trimming: 1 base; J trimming: 7 bases; junction bases outside the gene matches: 12. This CDR3 spans 16 amino acids. Germline V CDR1 and CDR2: DFQATT, SNEGSKA (reference sequence).

The J gene is TRBJ2-1, the V gene TRBV4-1; 7 bases are a match to TRBD2. The V segment lost 3 bases and the J segment 10 bases; nucleotides outside the gene matches: 9. Germline lookup yields CDR1 MGHRA and CDR2 YSYEKL. The CDR3 runs to 14 residues. The CDR3 nucleotides read TGCGCCAGCAGCCAGGGAGGGACTACCCAAGAGCAGTTCTTC. Residues: CASSQGGTTQEQFF.

The chain joins TRBV12-5 to TRBJ1-1; tentatively, D is TRBD1 (5 bases). This CDR3 is built from 16 residues. V gave up 2 bases and J gave up 0 bases, with 13 bases separating them. CDR1 is LGHNT and CDR2 is FRNRAP in the germline V gene. The CDR3: CASGLPRGVLNTEAFF. CDR3 nucleotide sequence: TGTGCTAGTGGTTTGCCACGAGGGGTTCTGAACACTGAAGCTTTCTTT.